The 11 T cell receptor beta chains below all came from one sample that was sequenced in a study of shared clonotypes between healthy human individuals. Using immunoSEQ multiplex PCR, the repertoire was profiled, and TCRdb retains in-frame clones only, with some absent. The sample holds approximately 2.5 million clones, approximately 94% seen once. Sequenced sample: naive CD4+ T cells from PBMCs. The subset denotes: CD45RA+ positively selected. The source of these receptors is a man in his late teens or twenties in good health. Some clones in this sample may be carry-over from other donors' samples.

This chain joins TRBV29-1 and TRBJ2-3, with D hard to call. V lost 4 bases, J lost 3 bases, and 11 bases lay in between. The CDR3 has 13 amino acids. The V gene's germline CDR1 is SQVTM and CDR2 ANQGSEA. CDR3 residues: CSVAVVQTDTQYF. The CDR3 DNA is TGCAGCGTTGCGGTTGTTCAGACAGATACGCAGTATTTT.

V gene TRBV7-9 combines with J gene TRBJ2-1, with a weak D call TRBD2 (5 bases). Germline loops: CDR1 SEHNR, CDR2 FQNEAQ (reference sequence). The CDR3 spans 16 residues. The V end lost 1 base, the J end lost 4 bases, and 14 bases lay between the germline ends. CDR3 DNA sequence: TGTGCCAGCAGCTTAGGGTCGAGAGCGGCATACAATGAGCAGTTCTTC. Its translation: CASSLGSRAAYNEQFF.

The CDR3 region has the DNA TGTGCCAGCTGGGGGAACTATGGCTACACCTTC. Protein: CASWGNYGYTF. The chain employs TRBV28 and TRBJ1-2; D is possibly TRBD1 (5 bases). V lost 8 bases and J 2 bases, leaving 6 bases between the germline ends. The CDR3 totals 11 residues. CDR1 is MDHEN, CDR2 SYDVKM, per germline.

V usage is TRBV5-5 and J usage is TRBJ2-3; 12 bases are shared with TRBD2. Germline V gives CDR1 SGHKS, CDR2 YYEKEE (reference sequence). V was pared by 0 bases and J by 6 bases, with 8 bases of the junction left unmatched. The CDR3 extends over 17 amino acids. CDR3 protein: CASSLERLAGASDTQYF. For the CDR3, the DNA is TGTGCCAGCAGCTTGGAAAGACTAGCGGGAGCTTCCGATACGCAGTATTTT.

Only one count was recorded for this clone. V and J are TRBV27 and TRBJ1-1, with D hard to call. Trimming pared 6 bases from V and 0 bases from J, leaving 17 bases between. CDR3 length equals 16 residues. CDR1 and CDR2 from the germline V gene are MNHEY and SMNVEV (reference sequence). The CDR3 reads CASSYGPGIMNTEAFF. CDR3 DNA sequence: TGTGCCAGCAGCTATGGGCCGGGAATTATGAACACTGAAGCTTTCTTT.

The V and J genes are TRBV7-8 and TRBJ2-5; weak D call: TRBD1 (6 bases). Looked up from germline, CDR1 is SGHVS and CDR2 is FQNEAQ. This CDR3 has 14 amino acids. Trimming left V 5 bases short and J 5 bases short, with 15 bases between. The CDR3 DNA sequence: TGTGCCAGCAGCCTGACAGGCCGAGACGAGACCCAGTACTTC. Encoded protein: CASSLTGRDETQYF.

The V call is TRBV5-5, the J call TRBJ1-3; no reliable D call. This CDR3 spans 15 amino acids. V dropped 0 bases and J dropped 1 base, with 8 bases sitting between them. The germline CDR1 and CDR2 sequences are SGHKS and YYEKEE (reference sequence). The CDR3 DNA sequence: TGTGCCAGCAGCTTGGCCGTCGCTTCTGGAAACACCATATATTTT. It translates to CASSLAVASGNTIYF.

The rearrangement uses TRBV7-9 and TRBJ1-1; possibly TRBD1 for D (5 bases). The CDR3 runs to 16 residues. Germline-derived CDR1 and CDR2 are SEHNR and FQNEAQ (reference sequence). V lost 0 bases to trimming and J lost 7 bases, with 18 bases between them. CDR3 nucleotides: TGTGCCAGCAGCTTAGCCCGACAGCAGGGAAGGCGTGAAGCTTTCTTT. This translates into CASSLARQQGRREAFF.

The chain employs TRBV19 and TRBJ1-2; 9 nucleotides agree with TRBD1. The CDR3 is made up of 13 amino acids. Germline V gene data show CDR1 as LNHDA and CDR2 as SQIVND (reference sequence). V lost 11 bases, J lost 5 bases, and 9 bases stayed unmatched. The CDR3 protein is CAVGQGIRYGYTF. CDR3 coding DNA: TGTGCCGTAGGACAGGGGATAAGGTATGGCTACACCTTC.

V is TRBV5-1 and J is TRBJ2-6; a possible D gene is TRBD1 (6 bases). Germline V gene data show CDR1 as SGHRS and CDR2 as YFSETQ. CDR3 length: 16 residues. V lost 3 bases and J lost 3, with 13 bases in between. This chain's CDR3 is CASSWDNLFGANVLTF. For the CDR3, the DNA is TGCGCCAGCAGCTGGGACAACCTCTTTGGGGCCAACGTCCTGACTTTC.

This rearrangement joins TRBV4-1 to TRBJ2-7; TRBD2 is a possible D gene (6 bases). The CDR3 is 16 residues long. V lost 1 base, J lost 3 bases, and 16 bases lay in between. Germline values: CDR1 MGHRA, CDR2 YSYEKL. The CDR3, as DNA: TGCGCCAGCAGCCAAGGGTCCGGGGAGGTTCGCTACGAGCAGTACTTC. Protein: CASSQGSGEVRYEQYF.